The clone carrying this TCR beta chain was counted between two and nine times. V lost 5 bases and J 0 bases, leaving 13 bases between the germline ends. Germline V gene data show CDR1 as SGHTA and CDR2 as FQGNSA. The CDR3 is made up of 15 amino acids. The data originate from a study of cytomegalovirus exposure and HLA in healthy donors. PCR primers comprised 60 Vbeta and 13 Jbeta primers. The protocol was immunoSEQ multiplex PCR, while the TCRdb copy is restricted to in-frame clones and leaves out a portion. The sample includes approximately 140,000 clones, 61% of them seen just once. This chain connects TRBV7-2 to TRBJ1-1; D gene uncertain. This TCR derives from a male donor in good health and CMV-seronegative. The sequencing sample was made of PBMCs. The CDR3 region has the DNA TGTGCCAGCAGCCCTCACTTTCGGGTGAACACTGAAGCTTTCTTT. Residues: CASSPHFRVNTEAFF.